This T cell receptor (beta chain) was captured in a study of early T cells in non-severe SARS-CoV-2 infection. TCRdb re-called the 5' RACE reads through MiXCR, storing one row per CDR3 protein. The sample yields 75,000 to 90,000 distinct CDR3 sequences, over 10% seen once. The CDR3 extends over 17 amino acids. The germline V gene encodes CDR1 SGDLS and CDR2 YYNGEE. Losses at the gene ends were 0 bases for V and 2 bases for J; bases not matched to a gene: 6. This clonotype was found many times. The J gene is TRBJ2-5, the V gene TRBV9; the match to TRBD2 covers 11 bases. The TCR was taken from an adult who was a healthcare worker with PCR-confirmed SARS-CoV-2 infection or an uninfected control (not recorded which). Sequencing was performed on whole blood. The CDR3 coding sequence is TGTGCCAGCAGCGTAGGGCCGGCTAGCGGGGGGCAAGAGACCCAGTACTTC. It translates to CASSVGPASGGQETQYF.